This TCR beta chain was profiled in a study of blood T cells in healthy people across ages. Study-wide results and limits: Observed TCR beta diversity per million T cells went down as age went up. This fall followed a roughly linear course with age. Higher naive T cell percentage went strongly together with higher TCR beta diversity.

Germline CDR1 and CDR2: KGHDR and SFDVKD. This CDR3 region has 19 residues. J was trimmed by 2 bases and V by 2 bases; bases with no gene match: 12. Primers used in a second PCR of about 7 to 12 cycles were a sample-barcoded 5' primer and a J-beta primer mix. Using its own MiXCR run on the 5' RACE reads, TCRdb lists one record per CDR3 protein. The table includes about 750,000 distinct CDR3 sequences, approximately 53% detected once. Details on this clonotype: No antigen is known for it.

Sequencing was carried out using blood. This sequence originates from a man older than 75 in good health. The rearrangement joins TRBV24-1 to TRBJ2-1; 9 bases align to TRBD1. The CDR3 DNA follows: TGTGCCACCAGTGATTATACCCACGACAGGGGGTACCCCTACAATGAGCAGTTCTTC. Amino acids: CATSDYTHDRGYPYNEQFF.